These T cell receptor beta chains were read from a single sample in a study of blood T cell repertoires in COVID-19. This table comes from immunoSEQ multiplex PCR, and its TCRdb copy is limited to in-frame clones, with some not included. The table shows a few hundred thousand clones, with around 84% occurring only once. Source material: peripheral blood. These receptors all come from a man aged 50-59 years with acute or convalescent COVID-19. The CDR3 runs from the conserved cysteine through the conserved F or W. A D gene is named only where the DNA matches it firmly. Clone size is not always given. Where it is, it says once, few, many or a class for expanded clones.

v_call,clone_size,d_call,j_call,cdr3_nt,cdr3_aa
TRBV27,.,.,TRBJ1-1,TGTGCCAGCAGTTTAGAGTGGCAGGGGACCACTGAAGCTTTCTTT,CASSLEWQGTTEAFF
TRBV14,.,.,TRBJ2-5,TGTGCCAGCAGCCAGCAGGGGTTTTGGGAGACCCAGTACTTC,CASSQQGFWETQYF
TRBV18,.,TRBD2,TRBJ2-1,TGTGCCAGCTCACCCAGGACTAGCAGTGATGAGCAGTTCTTC,CASSPRTSSDEQFF
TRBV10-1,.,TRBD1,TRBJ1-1,TGCGCCAGCAGTGACAGGGGGGCACCAAACACTGAAGCTTTCTTT,CASSDRGAPNTEAFF
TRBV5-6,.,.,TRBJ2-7,TGTGCCAGCAGCTTGCCCGGAACAGGAGAAGGCGAGCAGTACTTC,CASSLPGTGEGEQYF
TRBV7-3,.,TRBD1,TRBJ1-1,TGTGCCAGCAGCTTAAATCAGGGGGCCCGGTCTGAAGCTTTCTTT,CASSLNQGARSEAFF
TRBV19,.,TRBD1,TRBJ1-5,TGTGCCAGTAGTAAGGGACAGGGAAGACAGCCCCAGCATTTT,CASSKGQGRQPQHF
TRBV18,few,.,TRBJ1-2,TGTGCCAGCTCACCCAAGACAGACTGGCATGGCTACACCTTC,CASSPKTDWHGYTF
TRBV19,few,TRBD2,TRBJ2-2,TGTGCCAGTAGTATCCCACTAGCGGAAGGGACCGGGGAGCTGTTTTTT,CASSIPLAEGTGELFF
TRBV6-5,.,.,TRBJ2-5,TGTGCCAGCAGTTACTATAGTTCCATTCAAGAGACCCAGTACTTC,CASSYYSSIQETQYF
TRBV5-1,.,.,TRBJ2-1,TGCGCCAGCAGCTTGGAGGGCAGCGGGCCCTACAATGAGCAGTTCTTC,CASSLEGSGPYNEQFF
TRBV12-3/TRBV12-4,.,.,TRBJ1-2,TGTGCCAGCAGGAAAGGGGGTAACTATGGCTACACCTTC,CASRKGGNYGYTF
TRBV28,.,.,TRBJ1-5,TGTGCCAGCAGTTTACGGGTAAATAGCAATCAGCCCCAGCATTTT,CASSLRVNSNQPQHF
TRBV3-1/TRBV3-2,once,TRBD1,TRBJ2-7,TGTGCCAGCAGCCAAAGACAGGGGGCCTACGAGCAGTACTTC,CASSQRQGAYEQYF
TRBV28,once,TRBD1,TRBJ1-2,TGTGCCACCCAGGGGACCCCAGGGGGCGGTTATGGCTACACCTTC,CATQGTPGGGYGYTF
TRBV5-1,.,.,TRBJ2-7,TGCGCCAGCAGCTTGGTTCAGGGCACCTACGAGCAGTACTTC,CASSLVQGTYEQYF
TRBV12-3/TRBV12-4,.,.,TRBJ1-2,TGTGCCAGCAGTTCCTGGGGACAACGTGGCTACACCTTC,CASSSWGQRGYTF
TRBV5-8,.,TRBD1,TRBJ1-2,TGTGCCAGCAGCTTGGGCAGGGGGCAAAATGGCTACACCTTC,CASSLGRGQNGYTF
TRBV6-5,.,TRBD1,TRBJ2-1,TGTGCCAGCAGTTATTTGGCAGGGGGAAAGAATGAGCAGTTCTTC,CASSYLAGGKNEQFF
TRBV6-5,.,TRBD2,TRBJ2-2,TGTGCCAGCGGCCTAGCGGGGCGATACACCGGGGAGCTGTTTTTT,CASGLAGRYTGELFF
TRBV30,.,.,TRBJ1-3,TGTGCCTGGAACAGGGTGGGAAACACCATATATTTT,CAWNRVGNTIYF
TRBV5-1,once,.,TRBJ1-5,TGCGCCAGCAGCCCCGAGGGGGGGGAGGGTCAGCCCCAGCATTTT,CASSPEGGEGQPQHF
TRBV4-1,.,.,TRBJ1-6,TGCGCCAGCAGCCAAGAGCCCTCAACAGCAAATAATTCACCCCTCCACTTT,CASSQEPSTANNSPLHF
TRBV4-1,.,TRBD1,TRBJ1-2,TGCGCCAGCAGCCAGACCGGGCCTCAGGGGGGTGGCTACACCTTC,CASSQTGPQGGGYTF
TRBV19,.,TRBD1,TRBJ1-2,TGTGCCAGTAGTATAGCCGGGACAGGGGGATATGGCTACACCTTC,CASSIAGTGGYGYTF
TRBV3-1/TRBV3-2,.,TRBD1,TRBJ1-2,TGTGCCAGCAGCCCGGGACAGCTCTATGGCTACACCTTC,CASSPGQLYGYTF
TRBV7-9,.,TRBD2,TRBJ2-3,TGTGCCAGCAGCCTCGGGACTAGCGGGAATACGCAGTATTTT,CASSLGTSGNTQYF
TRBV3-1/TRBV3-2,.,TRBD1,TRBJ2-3,TGTGCCAGCAGCCAAGATGGGACAGGGACAGATACGCAGTATTTT,CASSQDGTGTDTQYF
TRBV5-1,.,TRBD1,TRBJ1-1,TGCGCCAGCAGCACCGGACAGGAGAGGGGCACTGAAGCTTTCTTT,CASSTGQERGTEAFF
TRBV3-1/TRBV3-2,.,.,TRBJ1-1,TGTGCCAGCAGCCAGCAGGGGTATGACACTGAAGCTTTCTTT,CASSQQGYDTEAFF
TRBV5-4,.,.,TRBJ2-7,TGTGCCAGCAGCCCCCGGAGCTCCTACGAGCAGTACTTC,CASSPRSSYEQYF